These 26 T cell receptor beta chains originate from one sample sequenced in a study of CD8+ T cells in alopecia areata. cDNA prepared by RNA extraction and subsequent reverse transcription served as the template for sequencing. Here immunoSEQ multiplex PCR was the method, and the copy in TCRdb shows in-frame clones only, minus some. The sample lists about 180,000 clones; 63% were seen once. The specimen was CD4+ T cells sorted from blood, collected at week 0. These receptors all stem from a human donor with alopecia areata.

This clone was seen more than once but under ten times. The chain links TRBV30 to TRBJ1-6, with D unresolved. V lost 1 base, J lost 4 bases, and 14 bases lay in between. Germline CDR1 GTSNPN, CDR2 SVGIG (reference sequence). There are 16 residues in the CDR3. In nucleotides, the CDR3 is TGTGCCTGGAGTGGGGCCAGGTTGGATTATAATTCACCCCTCCACTTT. It encodes CAWSGARLDYNSPLHF. Full variable domain (remainder filled in from reference TRBV30 and TRBJ1-6): SQTIHQWPATLVQPVGSPLSLECTVEGTSNPNLYWYRQAAGRGLQLLFYSVGIGQISSEVPQNLSASRPQDRQFILSSKKLLLSDSGFYLCAWSGARLDYNSPLHFGNGTRLTVT.

This clone has only a few counts. This sequence joins TRBV30 and TRBJ1-2; D call uncertain. This CDR3 comprises 13 residues. Germline V lookup: CDR1 GTSNPN, CDR2 SVGIG (reference sequence). V was pared by 1 base and J by 5 bases, with 11 bases between. CDR3 nucleotide sequence: TGTGCCTGGAGTGGTGACGGGTGGTATGGCTACACCTTC. Protein product: CAWSGDGWYGYTF. Variable domain in full (rest from reference TRBV30 and TRBJ1-2): SQTIHQWPATLVQPVGSPLSLECTVEGTSNPNLYWYRQAAGRGLQLLFYSVGIGQISSEVPQNLSASRPQDRQFILSSKKLLLSDSGFYLCAWSGDGWYGYTFGSGTRLTVV.

The V and J genes are TRBV5-1 and TRBJ1-1; a possible D gene is TRBD1 (6 bases). The CDR3 covers 16 residues. The V gene lost 0 bases and the J gene lost 7 bases, with 19 bases spanning the gap. Germline V CDR1 and CDR2: SGHRS, YFSETQ. The CDR3 protein is CASSLDQGPLRGEAFF. The DNA for the CDR3 is TGCGCCAGCAGCTTGGATCAGGGACCCCTCAGGGGTGAAGCTTTCTTT.

V is TRBV11-2 and J is TRBJ2-7; D gene uncertain. This CDR3 has 15 amino acids. The ends were cut back, 5 bases at V and 0 bases at J, with 14 bases in the middle. Looked up from germline, CDR1 is SGHAT and CDR2 is FQNNGV. CDR3 sequence: CASSRAWATSYEQYF. Here the CDR3 DNA reads TGTGCCAGCAGCCGAGCATGGGCCACCTCCTACGAGCAGTACTTC.

The V call is TRBV2, the J call TRBJ1-1, with D unresolved. Trimming took 7 bases from V and 4 from J, leaving 10 bases between them. Germline V gene sequence: CDR1 SNHLY, CDR2 FYNNEI. The CDR3 length is 12 residues. CDR3 loop: CASKSRVTEAFF. CDR3 nucleotides: TGTGCCAGCAAGTCCCGGGTCACTGAAGCTTTCTTT.

Only a few counts were recorded for this clone. The same CDR3 can be traced to other DNA sequences in this sample. The J gene is TRBJ1-1, the V gene TRBV10-1; no clear D. V lost 6 bases, J lost 2 bases, and 4 bases lay in between. Germline V lookup: CDR1 WNHNN, CDR2 SYGVQD (reference sequence). The CDR3 covers 11 residues. CDR3 sequence (DNA): TGCGCCAGCAGGGGTAACACTGAAGCTTTCTTT. It specifies CASRGNTEAFF.

The chain is built from TRBV5-1 and TRBJ2-2; D not resolved. V was pared by 4 bases and J by 5 bases, with 9 bases between. The CDR3 has 13 amino acids. Germline CDR1 and CDR2: SGHRS and YFSETQ. In DNA, the CDR3 is TGCGCCAGCAGCCTTAAATTAACCGGGGAGCTGTTTTTT. It translates to CASSLKLTGELFF.

This clone has a single count. The V gene is TRBV29-1, the J gene TRBJ2-1, with 8 bases aligning to TRBD2. The J segment lost 5 bases and the V segment lost 6 bases, leaving 21 bases of the junction unmatched. This CDR3 is built from 18 residues. Germline CDR1 and CDR2: SQVTM and ANQGSEA. DNA of the CDR3: TGCAGCGTCAAGGGGACTAGGAAGGGGGGGACACTAGACAATGAGCAGTTCTTC. It encodes CSVKGTRKGGTLDNEQFF.

V is TRBV11-2 and J is TRBJ2-5, with D perhaps matching TRBD2 (6 bases). Per the germline V gene, CDR1 is SGHAT and CDR2 is FQNNGV. CDR3 length: 18 residues. The V end lost 4 bases, the J end lost 4 bases, and 25 bases lay between the germline ends. CDR3 nucleotide sequence: TGTGCCAGCAGCTCTCAAAATTCTTGGGGGGTATCGTCAGAGACCCAGTACTTC. It yields the protein CASSSQNSWGVSSETQYF.

With respect to this clone: At the DNA level, this CDR3 is encoded by other sequences in the same sample as well. The chain uses TRBV29-1 and TRBJ1-1, with TRBD1 as a possible D gene (5 bases). Germline loops: CDR1 SQVTM, CDR2 ANQGSEA. The germline V and J ends were trimmed by 3 bases and 2 bases, with 7 bases remaining between them. The CDR3 contains 12 residues. The CDR3 protein is CSVDRGNTEAFF. DNA of the CDR3: TGCAGCGTTGATAGGGGAAACACTGAAGCTTTCTTT.

The chain employs TRBV5-4 and TRBJ2-5, with D hard to call. Trimming removed 1 base from V and 5 bases from J, with 6 bases in between. The CDR3 runs 12 residues. CDR1 SGHNT and CDR2 YYREEE come from the germline V gene (reference sequence). CDR3 amino acids: CASSLRVETQYF. Here the CDR3 DNA reads TGTGCCAGCAGCTTGCGAGTTGAGACCCAGTACTTC.

This clone was seen a few times. The rearrangement joins TRBV29-1 to TRBJ1-1, with D uncertain. The germline V and J ends were trimmed by 4 bases and 10 bases, with 19 bases remaining between them. Germline V gene lookup returns CDR1 SQVTM and CDR2 ANQGSEA. The CDR3 contains 13 residues. The CDR3 loop is CSVGGPTPIAAFF. The CDR3 coding sequence is TGCAGCGTTGGAGGCCCGACTCCGATCGCAGCTTTCTTT.

This clone was counted only a few times. This chain joins TRBV29-1 and TRBJ2-5, with 7 bases aligning to TRBD2. The trim removed 3 bases at V and 6 bases at J, leaving 4 bases unmatched. CDR3 size: 12 residues. CDR1 is SQVTM, CDR2 ANQGSEA, per germline. The CDR3 DNA reads TGCAGCGTTGATTACGGGGGGAAGACCCAGTACTTC. It translates to CSVDYGGKTQYF.

The rearrangement links TRBV20-1 to TRBJ2-6; D is unresolved. CDR3 length equals 11 residues. Germline-derived CDR1 and CDR2 are DFQATT and SNEGSKA (reference sequence). V gave up 7 bases and J gave up 1 base, with 2 bases separating them. CDR3 sequence: CSVSGANVLTF. DNA for the CDR3: TGCAGTGTATCTGGGGCCAACGTCCTGACTTTC.

The chain has TRBV19 and TRBJ1-1; 9 nucleotides line up with TRBD1. The CDR3 length is 13 residues. The germline gives CDR1 LNHDA, CDR2 SQIVND (reference sequence). With 2 bases clipped from V and 8 bases from J, the junction kept 3 bases outside the gene matches. The CDR3 reads CASSINRGLEAFF. The CDR3, as DNA: TGTGCCAGTAGTATAAACAGGGGGCTGGAAGCTTTCTTT. The entire variable domain, with the rest obtained from reference TRBV19 and TRBJ1-1, is as follows: DGGITQSPKYLFRKEGQNVTLSCEQNLNHDAMYWYRQDPGQGLRLIYYSQIVNDFQKGDIAEGYSVSREKKESFPLTVTSAQKNPTAFYLCASSINRGLEAFFGQGTRLTVV.

The rearrangement joins TRBV29-1 to TRBJ2-2, with D uncertain. CDR3 length equals 13 residues. Trimming pared 5 bases from V and 1 base from J, leaving 8 bases between. In germline, CDR1 is SQVTM, CDR2 ANQGSEA. CDR3 protein: CSVLRRNTGELFF. CDR3 nucleotide sequence: TGCAGCGTTCTGAGAAGGAACACCGGGGAGCTGTTTTTT.

The chain combines TRBV19 with TRBJ2-7; D is unresolved. Between the trimmed V and J ends, which lost 1 base and 1 base, there was a span of 5 bases. The CDR3 extends over 13 amino acids. Per germline, CDR1 LNHDA and CDR2 SQIVND (reference sequence). CDR3 amino acids: CASSIAVSYEQYF. CDR3 nucleotide sequence: TGTGCCAGTAGTATAGCGGTATCCTACGAGCAGTACTTC.

The chain has TRBV30 and TRBJ1-4, with D possibly TRBD1 on 5 matching bases. Germline V lookup: CDR1 GTSNPN, CDR2 SVGIG (reference sequence). The ends were cut back, 5 bases at V and 5 bases at J, with 12 bases in the middle. The CDR3 contains 13 residues. CDR3 residues: CAWGRQSNEKLFF. CDR3 DNA sequence: TGTGCCTGGGGCAGACAGTCAAATGAAAAACTGTTTTTT.

This chain links TRBV11-2 with TRBJ2-1; perhaps TRBD2 as D (5 bases). The CDR3 has 13 amino acids. Germline V lookup: CDR1 SGHAT, CDR2 FQNNGV. With 3 bases removed from V and 7 bases from J, the gap between germline ends came to 10 bases. The CDR3 sequence is CASSFAPGNEQFF. In nucleotides, the CDR3 is TGTGCCAGCAGCTTTGCCCCGGGAAATGAGCAGTTCTTC.

The chain recombines TRBV29-1 with TRBJ2-1, with D perhaps TRBD2 (7 bases). Trimming cost V 4 bases and J 6 bases, with 16 bases left between them. CDR1 is SQVTM, CDR2 ANQGSEA, per germline. This CDR3 has 14 amino acids. CDR3 residues: CSVVAGAHVNEQFF. In DNA, the CDR3 is TGCAGCGTTGTTGCGGGGGCTCACGTCAATGAGCAGTTCTTC.

This clone was observed a handful of times. The V call is TRBV10-3, the J call TRBJ1-1; 8 nucleotides align to TRBD1. After removal of 10 bases from V and 4 bases from J, the junction contained 11 bases not matched to a gene. The CDR3 consists of 14 residues. The germline gives CDR1 ENHRY, CDR2 SYGVKD. CDR3 in amino acids: CATGQGGSFTEAFF. DNA for the CDR3: TGTGCCACTGGACAGGGAGGCTCCTTCACTGAAGCTTTCTTT.

This clone was seen only a few times. The V gene is TRBV29-1, the J gene TRBJ1-1; D is perhaps TRBD1 (5 bases). CDR1 and CDR2 from the germline V gene are SQVTM and ANQGSEA. The V end was cut by 7 bases, the J end by 4 bases, with 13 bases between. The CDR3 is 12 amino acids. The CDR3 bases are TGCAGCGCCGGGGGGTGGTTCACTGAAGCTTTCTTT. It yields the protein CSAGGWFTEAFF.

This clone was detected only a few times. The gene calls are TRBV7-2 and TRBJ2-7; tentatively, D is TRBD1 or TRBD2 (5 bases each). V was cut by 1 base and J by 6 bases, with 16 bases left in between. Germline CDR1 SGHTA, CDR2 FQGNSA. The CDR3 runs to 15 residues. The CDR3 spells CASSLGPGSWGEQYF. The CDR3 nucleotides are TGTGCCAGCAGCTTAGGGCCAGGGAGTTGGGGCGAGCAGTACTTC.

The chain joins TRBV5-1 to TRBJ2-5; possibly TRBD2 for D (6 bases). Germline V gene sequence: CDR1 SGHRS, CDR2 YFSETQ. Trimming removed 1 base at V and 2 bases at J, with 12 bases between. This CDR3 region has 15 residues. The CDR3 DNA is TGCGCCAGCAGCTTGCGGGGCCTAGCGCAAGAGACCCAGTACTTC. The encoded protein is CASSLRGLAQETQYF.

V is TRBV7-3 and J is TRBJ2-1; 8 nucleotides match TRBD2. This CDR3 region has 14 residues. V lost 4 bases to trimming and J lost 7 bases; unmatched junction nucleotides: 6. Germline CDR1 and CDR2: SGHTA and FQGTGA. The CDR3 nucleotides read TGTGCCAGCAGCTCGCAAGCGGGGGCAAATGAGCAGTTCTTC. Its translation is CASSSQAGANEQFF. The entire variable domain, with the rest obtained from reference TRBV7-3 and TRBJ2-1, is as follows: GAGVSQTPSNKVTEKGKYVELRCDPISGHTALYWYRQSLGQGPEFLIYFQGTGAADDSGLPNDRFFAVRPEGSVSTLKIQRTERGDSAVYLCASSSQAGANEQFFGPGTRLTVL.

This clone showed up just once. V is TRBV5-1 and J is TRBJ2-2; 10 bases are a match to TRBD2. Germline lookup yields CDR1 SGHRS and CDR2 YFSETQ. The CDR3 is 15 residues long. The V gene end was trimmed by 3 bases and the J gene end by 3 bases; junction bases not matched to a gene: 2. The CDR3 spells CASSYGLADTGELFF. In DNA, the CDR3 is TGCGCCAGCAGCTACGGACTAGCGGACACCGGGGAGCTGTTTTTT.